Listed here is a single T cell receptor (beta chain). The antigen remains unidentified. Trimming shortened V by 4 bases and J by 8 bases, and 11 bases separated the two germline ends. CDR1 and CDR2 (germline): SGHVS, FQNEAQ. This CDR3 region has 12 residues. Before being chosen for sequencing, patients had shown CD8+CD57+ cell expansion by flow cytometry. Patients were untreated when blood was sampled. Genomic DNA, serving as template, underwent TCR beta VDJ and CDR3 profiling. TCRdb recomputed calls from the reads with MiXCR, one row per CDR3 protein. The repertoire consists of roughly 290,000 distinct CDR3 sequences, with approximately 57% occurring once and the leading ten covering under 1.5%. The data are from a study of CD8+CD57+ T cells in acquired aplastic anemia. Across the whole study: DNA recovered from sorted CD4+ and CD8+ cells had a mean of approximately 3 ug.

General study results and limits: Patients and controls were not found to differ significantly in CD8+ Simpson's diversity.

J is TRBJ1-1 and V is TRBV7-8; D is undetermined. The TCR comes from a human donor with aplastic anemia. Sequencing was carried out using sorted CD4+, CD8+, or CD8+CD57+ T cells (not recorded which) from PBMCs. The CDR3 loop reads CASSSKPEEAFF. CDR3 sequence (DNA): TGTGCCAGCAGCTCGAAACCGGAAGAAGCTTTCTTT.